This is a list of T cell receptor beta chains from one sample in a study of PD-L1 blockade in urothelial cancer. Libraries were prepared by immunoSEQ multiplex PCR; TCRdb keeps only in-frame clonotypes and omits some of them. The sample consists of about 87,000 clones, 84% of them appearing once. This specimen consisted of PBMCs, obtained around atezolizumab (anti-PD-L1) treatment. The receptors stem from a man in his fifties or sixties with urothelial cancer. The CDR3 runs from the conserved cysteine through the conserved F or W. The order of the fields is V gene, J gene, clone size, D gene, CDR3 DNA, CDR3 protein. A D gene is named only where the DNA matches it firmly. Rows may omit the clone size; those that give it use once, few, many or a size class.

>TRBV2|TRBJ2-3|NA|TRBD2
TGTGCCAGCAGTGGTCAGCGGGAGGGAGCAACGGATACGCAGTATTTT
CASSGQREGATDTQYF
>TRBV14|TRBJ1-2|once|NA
TGTGCCAGCAGCGCCGGGAACTATGGCTACACCTTC
CASSAGNYGYTF
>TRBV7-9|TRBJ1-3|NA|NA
TGTGCCAGCAGCTTACAGGCACAGCTCTCTGGAAACACCATATATTTT
CASSLQAQLSGNTIYF
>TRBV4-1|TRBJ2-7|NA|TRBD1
TGCGCCAGCAGCGCCCCGGGACAGGGTTACGAGCAGTACTTC
CASSAPGQGYEQYF
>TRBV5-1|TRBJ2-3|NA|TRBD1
TGCGCCAGCAGTCCACAGGGGGATACGCAGTATTTT
CASSPQGDTQYF
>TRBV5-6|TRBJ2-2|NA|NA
TGTGCCAGCAGCTTGGGGAGAACCGGGGAGCTGTTTTTT
CASSLGRTGELFF
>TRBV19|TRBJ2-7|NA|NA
TGTGCCTCCGCGGGTCGAGCGCCGACCTACGAGCAGTACTTC
CASAGRAPTYEQYF
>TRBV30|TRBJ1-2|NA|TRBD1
TGTGCTCATAAACCCGGGACAGGTTTCTATGGCTACACCTTC
CAHKPGTGFYGYTF
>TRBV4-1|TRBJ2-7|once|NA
TGCGCCAGCAGCCAACGGGACAACTACGAGCAGTACTTC
CASSQRDNYEQYF
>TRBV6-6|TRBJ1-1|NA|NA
TGTGCCAGCAGTTACCGAACCTCACAGAACACTGAAGCTTTCTTT
CASSYRTSQNTEAFF
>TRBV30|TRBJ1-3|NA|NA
TGTGCCCGTGCTTCGGGTGGAAACACCATATATTTT
CARASGGNTIYF
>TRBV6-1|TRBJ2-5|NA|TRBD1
TGTGCCAGCAGTGAAGCGCCGGACAGGGCGTCCGGAGAGACCCAGTACTTC
CASSEAPDRASGETQYF
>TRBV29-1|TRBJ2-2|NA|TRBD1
TGCAGCGTTGGGACAGGGAGAGGCGCCGGGGAGCTGTTTTTT
CSVGTGRGAGELFF